This note documents a single T cell receptor beta chain sequence. The trim removed 2 bases at V and 7 bases at J, leaving 8 bases unmatched. Germline V gene lookup returns CDR1 MNHNS and CDR2 SASEGT. This CDR3 spans 16 amino acids. The source of the sample is a study of control samples from healthy donors and cancer patients. Assay: immunoSEQ multiplex PCR; the TCRdb copy retains only in-frame clones and omits some. The table lists some 120,000 clones, around 89% of them singletons, with under 2.5% in the top ten. Specimen: blood. This clonotype was sampled from a woman between 70 and 85 years old in good health. The gene calls are TRBV6-1 and TRBJ2-1, with TRBD2 matching over 10 bases. The CDR3: CASSETSGVSWNEQFF. The CDR3 DNA follows: TGTGCCAGCAGTGAAACTAGCGGGGTCTCATGGAATGAGCAGTTCTTC.